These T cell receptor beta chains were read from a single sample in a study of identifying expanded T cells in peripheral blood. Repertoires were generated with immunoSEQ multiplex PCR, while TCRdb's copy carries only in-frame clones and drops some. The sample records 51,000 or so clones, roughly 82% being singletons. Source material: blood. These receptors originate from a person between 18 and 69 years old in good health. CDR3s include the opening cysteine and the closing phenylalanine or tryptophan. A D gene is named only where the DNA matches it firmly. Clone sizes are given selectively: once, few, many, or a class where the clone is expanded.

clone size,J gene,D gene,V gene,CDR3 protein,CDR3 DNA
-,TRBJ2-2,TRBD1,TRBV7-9,CASSFGTGEDTGELFF,TGTGCCAGCAGCTTTGGGACAGGGGAGGATACCGGGGAGCTGTTTTTT
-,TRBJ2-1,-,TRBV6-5,CASSYSTTLSYNEQFF,TGTGCCAGCAGTTACTCCACGACCCTCTCCTACAATGAGCAGTTCTTC
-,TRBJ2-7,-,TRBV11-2,CASSSKTESYEQYF,TGTGCCAGCAGCTCGAAGACAGAGAGCTACGAGCAGTACTTC
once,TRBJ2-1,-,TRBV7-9,CASSLLSHNEQFF,TGTGCCAGCAGCTTACTTTCGCACAATGAGCAGTTCTTC
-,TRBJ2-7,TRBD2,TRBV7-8,CASSLAGTSAYEQYF,TGTGCCAGCAGCTTAGCCGGGACTAGCGCTTACGAGCAGTACTTC
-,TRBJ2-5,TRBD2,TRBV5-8,CASSIFGGDQTQYF,TGTGCCAGCAGCATCTTTGGGGGGGATCAGACCCAGTACTTC
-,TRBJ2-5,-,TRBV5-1,CASSLETSQETQYF,TGCGCCAGCAGCTTGGAGACAAGCCAAGAGACCCAGTACTTC
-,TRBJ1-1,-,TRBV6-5,CASSLWGENTEAFF,TGTGCCAGCAGCCTCTGGGGGGAGAACACTGAAGCTTTCTTT
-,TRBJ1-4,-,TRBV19,CASSISATNEKLFF,TGTGCCAGTAGTATTAGTGCAACTAATGAAAAACTGTTTTTT
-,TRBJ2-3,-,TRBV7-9,CASSLTVRGDTQYF,TGTGCCAGCAGCTTAACGGTCCGGGGAGATACGCAGTATTTT
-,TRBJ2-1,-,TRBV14,CASSQGTVLGNEQFF,TGTGCCAGCAGCCAAGGGACCGTTTTGGGCAATGAGCAGTTCTTC
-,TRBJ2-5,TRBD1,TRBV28,CASSSDRGQETQYF,TGTGCCAGCAGTTCCGACAGGGGGCAAGAGACCCAGTACTTC
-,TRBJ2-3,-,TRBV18,CASSPPRTDTQYF,TGTGCCAGCTCACCACCGAGAACGGATACGCAGTATTTT
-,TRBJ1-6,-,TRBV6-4,CASSADLGVDSPLHF,TGTGCCAGCAGTGCAGATTTGGGTGTCGATTCACCCCTCCACTTT
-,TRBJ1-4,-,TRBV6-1,CASRIGQNEKLFF,TGTGCCAGCAGAATAGGACAGAATGAAAAACTGTTTTTT
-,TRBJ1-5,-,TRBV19,CASTPRQGNQPQHF,TGTGCCAGTACTCCCCGGCAGGGCAACCAGCCCCAGCATTTT
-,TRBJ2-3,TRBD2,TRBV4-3,CASSQATSGSTSDTQYF,TGCGCCAGCAGCCAAGCGACTAGCGGGAGTACTTCAGATACGCAGTATTTT
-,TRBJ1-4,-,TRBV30,CAVTGTRGEKLFF,TGTGCCGTAACCGGGACTCGCGGTGAAAAACTGTTTTTT
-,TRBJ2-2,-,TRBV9,CASSAYTTGELFF,TGTGCCAGCAGCGCCTACACGACCGGGGAGCTGTTTTTT
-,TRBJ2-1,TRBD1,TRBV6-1,CASSRNRGYNEQFF,TGTGCCAGCAGTCGAAACAGGGGCTACAATGAGCAGTTCTTC
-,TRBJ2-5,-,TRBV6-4,CASSVSGPVGETQYF,TGTGCCAGCAGTGTATCGGGTCCGGTGGGGGAGACCCAGTACTTC
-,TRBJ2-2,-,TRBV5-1,CASSLGGPTGELFF,TGCGCCAGCAGCTTGGGGGGACCCACCGGGGAGCTGTTTTTT
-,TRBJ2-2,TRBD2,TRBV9,CASSVGAGVNTGELFF,TGTGCCAGCAGCGTAGGAGCGGGGGTTAACACCGGGGAGCTGTTTTTT
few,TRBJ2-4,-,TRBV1,CTSSPRRRTGAGAAKNIQYF,TGCACCAGCAGTCCAAGGCGCAGGACAGGGGCGGGGGCAGCCAAAAACATTCAGTACTTC
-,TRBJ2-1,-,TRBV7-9,CASSLEGDTNEQFF,TGTGCCAGCAGCTTAGAGGGGGATACCAATGAGCAGTTCTTC
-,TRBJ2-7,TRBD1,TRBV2,CASSTYRTGTYVQYF,TGTGCCAGCAGCACCTATAGGACAGGAACCTACGTGCAGTACTTC
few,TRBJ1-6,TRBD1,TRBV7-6,CASSSFPLDRGVNSPLHF,TGTGCCAGCAGCTCCTTCCCATTGGACAGGGGAGTTAATTCACCCCTCCACTTT
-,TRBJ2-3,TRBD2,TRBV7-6,CASSVGTRGTDTQYF,TGTGCCAGCAGCGTTGGGACTAGAGGCACAGATACGCAGTATTTT
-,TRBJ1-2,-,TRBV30,CACKGGYGYTF,TGTGCCTGTAAAGGGGGGTATGGCTACACCTTC
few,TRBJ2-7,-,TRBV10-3,CAISETNLWGEQYF,TGTGCCATCAGCGAGACGAATTTATGGGGCGAGCAGTACTTC
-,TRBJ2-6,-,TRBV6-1,CASSELGGSGANVLTF,TGTGCCAGCAGTGAATTAGGGGGCTCTGGGGCCAACGTCCTGACTTTC